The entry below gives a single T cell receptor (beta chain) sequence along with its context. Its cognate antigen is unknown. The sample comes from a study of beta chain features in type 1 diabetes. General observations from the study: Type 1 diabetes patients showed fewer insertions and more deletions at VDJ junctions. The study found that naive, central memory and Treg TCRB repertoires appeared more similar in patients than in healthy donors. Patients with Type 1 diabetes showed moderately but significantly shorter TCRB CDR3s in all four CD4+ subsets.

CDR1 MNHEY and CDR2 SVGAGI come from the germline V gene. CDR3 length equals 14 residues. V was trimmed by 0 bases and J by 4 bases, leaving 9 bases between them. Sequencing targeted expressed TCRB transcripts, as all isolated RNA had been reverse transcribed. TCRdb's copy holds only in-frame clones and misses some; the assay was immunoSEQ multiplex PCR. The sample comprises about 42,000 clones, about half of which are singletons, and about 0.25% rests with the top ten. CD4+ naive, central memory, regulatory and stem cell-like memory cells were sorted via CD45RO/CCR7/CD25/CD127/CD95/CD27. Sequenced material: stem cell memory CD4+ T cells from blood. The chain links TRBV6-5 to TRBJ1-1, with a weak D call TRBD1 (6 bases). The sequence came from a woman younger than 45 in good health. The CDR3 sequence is CASSYSGHSTEAFF. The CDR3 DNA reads TGTGCCAGCAGTTACTCGGGACATAGCACTGAAGCTTTCTTT.